This T cell receptor (beta chain) was captured by sequencing in a study of metastatic and nonmetastatic thyroid tumors. Turning to this clone: The junction differs from germline at one of its ends, possibly a read error.

Nobody among the patients had been given any treatment before thyroid surgery. Germline V CDR1 and CDR2: DFQATT, SNEGSKA (reference sequence). There are 14 residues in the CDR3. TCRdb called clones again from the PCR reads with MiXCR. This table has 13,000 to 15,000 clones, approximately 24% appearing once. The sample comprised tumor tissue. The chain joins TRBV20-1 to TRBJ2-6, with D possibly matching TRBD1 (6 bases). The source is a female donor with papillary thyroid cancer or a benign thyroid nodule (not recorded which). Some clones in this sample may be carry-over from other donors' samples. CDR3 region: CSVPDRSGANFLTF. The CDR3 region has the DNA TGCAGTGTTCCGGACAGATCGGGTGCCAACTTCCTGACTTTC.